Here is one T cell receptor (beta chain) with its context. The assay was immunoSEQ multiplex PCR, and TCRdb's table has in-frame clones only and misses some. The sample holds tens of thousands of clones; 75% to 85% are singletons and the top ten take 7% to 8.5%. Germline V gives CDR1 MDHEN, CDR2 SYDVKM. With 5 bases removed from V and 2 bases from J, the gap between germline ends came to 9 bases. The length of the CDR3 is 13 residues. This entry is derived from a study of T cells in localized non-small cell lung cancer. The J gene is TRBJ1-1, the V gene TRBV28; D may be TRBD1 (5 bases). The specimen was PBMCs, collected before any cancer treatment. The sequence was collected from a man aged 35-69 years with stage II lung adenocarcinoma. The CDR3 DNA sequence: TGTGCCAGCAGTCCTGGACAAAACACTGAAGCTTTCTTT. Translated: CASSPGQNTEAFF. Full variable domain (rest looked up from reference TRBV28 and TRBJ1-1): DVKVTQSSRYLVKRTGEKVFLECVQDMDHENMFWYRQDPGLGLRLIYFSYDVKMKEKGDIPEGYSVSREKKERFSLILESASTNQTSMYLCASSPGQNTEAFFGQGTRLTVV.